This TCR beta chain was sequenced in a study of blood T cell repertoires in COVID-19. Study at large: Sites across the United States, Italy and Spain contributed samples from acute and convalescent COVID-19. PBMCs, B-cell-depleted T cells, or T cells were the source of the cDNA or gDNA that made up the material.

How the authors handled the data: Researchers report that nucleated cell counts were estimated from reference gene primer amplification. Repertoires were generated with immunoSEQ multiplex PCR, while TCRdb's copy carries only in-frame clones and drops some. The V and J calls and the clone size are those of that table, but D and trimming were determined from the DNA. The table lists over 100,000 clones, 75% to 85% of them singletons. This clone was seen a few times. Per germline, CDR1 SGHTS and CDR2 YDEGEE. The CDR3 is made up of 14 amino acids. The V end was cut by 0 bases, the J end by 4 bases, with 8 bases between.

This sequence joins TRBV5-8 and TRBJ1-5; D is possibly TRBD1 (6 bases). This TCR came from a woman at least 80 years old with active or convalescent COVID-19. The sample comprised peripheral blood. CDR3 in DNA: TGTGCCAGCAGCTTGGAACAGGGAAATCAGCCCCAGCATTTT. Translated, it gives CASSLEQGNQPQHF. The full variable domain, in which reference TRBV5-8 and TRBJ1-5 provide the parts outside the CDR3, is EAGVTQSPTHLIKTRGQQATLRCSPISGHTSVYWYQQALGLGLQFLLWYDEGEERNRGNFPPRFSGRQFPNYSSELNVNALELEDSALYLCASSLEQGNQPQHFGDGTRLSIL.